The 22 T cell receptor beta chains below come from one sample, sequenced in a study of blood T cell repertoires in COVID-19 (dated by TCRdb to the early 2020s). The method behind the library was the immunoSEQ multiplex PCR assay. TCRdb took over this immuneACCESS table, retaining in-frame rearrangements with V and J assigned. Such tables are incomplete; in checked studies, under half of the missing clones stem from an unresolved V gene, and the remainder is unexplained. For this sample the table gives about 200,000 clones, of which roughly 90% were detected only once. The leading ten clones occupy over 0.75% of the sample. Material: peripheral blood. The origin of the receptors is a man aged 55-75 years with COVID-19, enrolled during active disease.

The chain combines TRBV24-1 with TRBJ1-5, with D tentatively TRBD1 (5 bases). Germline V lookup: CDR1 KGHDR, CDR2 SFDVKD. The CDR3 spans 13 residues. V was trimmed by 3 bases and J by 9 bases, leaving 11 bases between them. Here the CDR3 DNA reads TGTGCCACCAGTGATGGGGGGATGCGGCCCCAGCATTTT. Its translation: CATSDGGMRPQHF.

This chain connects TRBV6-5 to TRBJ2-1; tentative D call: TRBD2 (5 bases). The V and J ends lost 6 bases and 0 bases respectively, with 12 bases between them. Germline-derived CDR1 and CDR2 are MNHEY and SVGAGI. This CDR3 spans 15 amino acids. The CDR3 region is CASSLGVPSYNEQFF. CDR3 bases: TGTGCCAGCAGCCTCGGGGTCCCCTCCTACAATGAGCAGTTCTTC.

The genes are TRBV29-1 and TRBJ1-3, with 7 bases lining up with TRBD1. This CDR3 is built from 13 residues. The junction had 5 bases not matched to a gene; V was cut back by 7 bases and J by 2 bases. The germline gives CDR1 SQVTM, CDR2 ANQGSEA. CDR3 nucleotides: TGCAGCGCGGTTCAGGGGGCTGGAAACACCATATATTTT. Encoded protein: CSAVQGAGNTIYF.

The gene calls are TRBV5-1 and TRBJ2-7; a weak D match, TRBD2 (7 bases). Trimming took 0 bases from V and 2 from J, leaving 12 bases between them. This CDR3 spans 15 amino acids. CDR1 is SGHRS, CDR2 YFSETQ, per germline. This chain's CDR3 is CASSLGRGGAYEQYF. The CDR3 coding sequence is TGCGCCAGCAGCTTGGGGCGAGGGGGGGCCTACGAGCAGTACTTC.

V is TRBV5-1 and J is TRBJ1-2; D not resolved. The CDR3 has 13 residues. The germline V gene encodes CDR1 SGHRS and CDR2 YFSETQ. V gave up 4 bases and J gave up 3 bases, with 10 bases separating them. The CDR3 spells CASSRSGDYGYTF. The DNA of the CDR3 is TGCGCCAGCAGCCGCTCGGGTGACTATGGCTACACCTTC.

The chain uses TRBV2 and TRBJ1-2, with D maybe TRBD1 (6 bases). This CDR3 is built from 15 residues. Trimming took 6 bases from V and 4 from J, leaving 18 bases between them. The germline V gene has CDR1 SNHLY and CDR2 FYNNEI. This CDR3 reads CASRYTGTLGYGYTF. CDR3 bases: TGTGCCAGCAGATACACAGGGACCCTCGGCTATGGCTACACCTTC.

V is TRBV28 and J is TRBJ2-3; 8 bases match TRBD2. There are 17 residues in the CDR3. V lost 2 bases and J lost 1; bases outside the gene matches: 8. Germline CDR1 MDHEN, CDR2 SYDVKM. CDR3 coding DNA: TGTGCCAGCAGTTTAACCTTAGCGGGATGGGGCACAGATACGCAGTATTTT. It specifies CASSLTLAGWGTDTQYF.

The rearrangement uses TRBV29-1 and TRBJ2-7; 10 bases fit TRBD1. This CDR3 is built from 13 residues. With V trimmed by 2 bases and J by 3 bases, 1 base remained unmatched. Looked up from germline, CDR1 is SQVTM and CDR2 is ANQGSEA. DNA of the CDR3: TGCAGCGTTGAATGGGACAGGGGCTACGAGCAGTACTTC. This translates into CSVEWDRGYEQYF.

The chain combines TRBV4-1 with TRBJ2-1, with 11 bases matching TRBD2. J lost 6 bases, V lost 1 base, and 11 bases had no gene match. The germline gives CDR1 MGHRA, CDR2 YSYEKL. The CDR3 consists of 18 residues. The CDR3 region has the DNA TGCGCCAGCAGCCAAGCGTTTATGAGACTAGCGGGATCCAATGAGCAGTTCTTC. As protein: CASSQAFMRLAGSNEQFF.

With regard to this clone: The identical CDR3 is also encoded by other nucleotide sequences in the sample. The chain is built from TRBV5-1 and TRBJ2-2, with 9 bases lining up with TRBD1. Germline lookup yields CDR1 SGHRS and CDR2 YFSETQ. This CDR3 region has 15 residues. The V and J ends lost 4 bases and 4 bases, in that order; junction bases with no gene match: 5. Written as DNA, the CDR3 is TGCGCCAGCAGCCTTGGACAGGGGAGCACCGGGGAGCTGTTTTTT. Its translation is CASSLGQGSTGELFF. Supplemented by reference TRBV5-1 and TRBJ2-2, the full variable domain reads KAGVTQTPRYLIKTRGQQVTLSCSPISGHRSVSWYQQTPGQGLQFLFEYFSETQRNKGNFPGRFSGRQFSNSRSEMNVSTLELGDSALYLCASSLGQGSTGELFFGEGSRLTVL.

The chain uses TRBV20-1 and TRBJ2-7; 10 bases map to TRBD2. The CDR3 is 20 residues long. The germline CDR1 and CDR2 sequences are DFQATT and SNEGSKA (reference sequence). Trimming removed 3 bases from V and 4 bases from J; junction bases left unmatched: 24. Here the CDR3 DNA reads TGCAGTGCTAGTAGTACCTCCCCAAGCGGGAGGGCCTCCTCTCTATACGAGCAGTACTTC. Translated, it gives CSASSTSPSGRASSLYEQYF.

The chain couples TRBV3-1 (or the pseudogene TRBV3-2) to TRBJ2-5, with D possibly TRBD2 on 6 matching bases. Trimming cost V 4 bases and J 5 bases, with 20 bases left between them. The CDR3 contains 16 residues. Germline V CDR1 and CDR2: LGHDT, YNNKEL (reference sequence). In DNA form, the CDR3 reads TGTGCCAGCAGCCGGGGACTCCGTAACCTAGGGGAGACCCAGTACTTC. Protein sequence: CASSRGLRNLGETQYF.

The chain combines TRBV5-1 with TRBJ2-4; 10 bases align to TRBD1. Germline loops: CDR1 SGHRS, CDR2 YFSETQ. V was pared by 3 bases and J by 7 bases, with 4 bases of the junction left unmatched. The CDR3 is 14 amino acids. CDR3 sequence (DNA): TGCGCCAGCAGCTCCGGGACAGGGGAGAACATTCAGTACTTC. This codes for CASSSGTGENIQYF.

The CDR3 DNA is TGTGCCTGGAGTCTCGGGACTTCCTCCTACGAGCAGTACTTC. It is translated as CAWSLGTSSYEQYF. The chain links TRBV30 to TRBJ2-7, with D possibly TRBD2 on 6 matching bases. Trimming stripped 2 bases from V and 0 bases from J, with 11 bases between. The CDR3 sequence is 14 residues long. Looked up from germline, CDR1 is GTSNPN and CDR2 is SVGIG (reference sequence).

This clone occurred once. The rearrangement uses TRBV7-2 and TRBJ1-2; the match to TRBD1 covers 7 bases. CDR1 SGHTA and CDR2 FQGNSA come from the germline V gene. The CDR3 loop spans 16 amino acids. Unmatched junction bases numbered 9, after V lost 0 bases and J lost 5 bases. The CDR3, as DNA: TGTGCCAGCAGCTTAGCGGTGAGACAGGGAAGGTATGGCTACACCTTC. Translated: CASSLAVRQGRYGYTF.

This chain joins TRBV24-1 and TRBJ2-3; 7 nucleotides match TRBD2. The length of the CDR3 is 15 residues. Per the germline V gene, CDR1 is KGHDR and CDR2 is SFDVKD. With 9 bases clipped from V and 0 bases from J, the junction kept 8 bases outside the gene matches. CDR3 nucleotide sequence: TGTGCCACCGGGACGGGGGGACTAAGCACAGATACGCAGTATTTT. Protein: CATGTGGLSTDTQYF.

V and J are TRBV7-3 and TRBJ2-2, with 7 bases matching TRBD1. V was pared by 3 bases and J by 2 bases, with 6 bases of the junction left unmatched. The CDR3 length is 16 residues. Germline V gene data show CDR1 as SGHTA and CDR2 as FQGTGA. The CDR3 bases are TGTGCCAGCAGCTTTCTCGGGACAGTCAACACCGGGGAGCTGTTTTTT. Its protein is CASSFLGTVNTGELFF.

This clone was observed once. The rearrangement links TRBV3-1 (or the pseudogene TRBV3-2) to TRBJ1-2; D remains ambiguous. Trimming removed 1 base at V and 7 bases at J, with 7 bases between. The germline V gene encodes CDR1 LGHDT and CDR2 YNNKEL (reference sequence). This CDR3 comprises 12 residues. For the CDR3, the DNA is TGTGCCAGCAGCCAAGGCGGGAGTGGCTACACCTTC. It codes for CASSQGGSGYTF.

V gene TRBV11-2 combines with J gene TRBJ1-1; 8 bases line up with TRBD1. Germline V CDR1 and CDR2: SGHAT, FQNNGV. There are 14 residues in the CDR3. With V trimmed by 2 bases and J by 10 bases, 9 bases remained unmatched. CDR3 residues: CASSLRAGGAVAFF. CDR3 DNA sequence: TGTGCCAGCAGCTTACGAGCAGGGGGCGCGGTAGCTTTCTTT.

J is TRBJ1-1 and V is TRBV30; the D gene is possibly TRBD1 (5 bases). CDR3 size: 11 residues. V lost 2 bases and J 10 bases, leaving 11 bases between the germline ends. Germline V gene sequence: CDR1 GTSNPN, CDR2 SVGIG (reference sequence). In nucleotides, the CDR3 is TGTGCCTGGAGTTCCGGGACTCTAGCTTTCTTT. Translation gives CAWSSGTLAFF. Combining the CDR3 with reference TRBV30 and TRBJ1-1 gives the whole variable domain SQTIHQWPATLVQPVGSPLSLECTVEGTSNPNLYWYRQAAGRGLQLLFYSVGIGQISSEVPQNLSASRPQDRQFILSSKKLLLSDSGFYLCAWSSGTLAFFGQGTRLTVV.

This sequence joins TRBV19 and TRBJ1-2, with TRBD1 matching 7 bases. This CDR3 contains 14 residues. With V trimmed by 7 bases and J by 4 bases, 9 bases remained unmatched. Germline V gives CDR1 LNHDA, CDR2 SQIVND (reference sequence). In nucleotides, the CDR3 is TGTGCCAGTACCACAGGCACAGGGGCCTATGGCTACACCTTC. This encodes CASTTGTGAYGYTF.

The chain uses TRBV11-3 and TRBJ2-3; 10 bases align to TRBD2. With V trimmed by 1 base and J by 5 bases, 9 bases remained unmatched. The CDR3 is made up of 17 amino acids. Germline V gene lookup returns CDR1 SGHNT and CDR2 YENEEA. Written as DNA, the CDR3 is TGTGCCAGCAGCTTAGGAAGGTCACTAGCGGGAATAGATACGCAGTATTTT. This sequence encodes CASSLGRSLAGIDTQYF.